Listed below are T cell receptor beta chains from one sample, sequenced in a study of blood T cell repertoires in COVID-19. The table came from immunoSEQ multiplex PCR; TCRdb's copy has only in-frame clones and leaves some out. The data hold about 15,000 clones, with about 86% observed a single time. Material for sequencing was peripheral blood. All receptors derive from a human donor in a cohort sampled during active COVID-19. The CDR3 runs from the conserved cysteine through the conserved F or W. Each record gives: clone size, J gene, D gene, V gene, CDR3 protein, CDR3 DNA. A D gene is named only where the DNA matches it firmly. Only part of the rows carry a size: once, few, many, or a class if the clone is expanded.

>.|TRBJ1-4|TRBD1|TRBV7-7
CASSLGLSGGGEKLFF
TGTGCCAGCAGCTTAGGGTTATCAGGGGGCGGTGAAAAACTGTTTTTT
>.|TRBJ1-4|.|TRBV4-3
CASSQDLFSSGASNEKLFF
TGCGCCAGCAGCCAAGACCTTTTTTCTTCAGGGGCGAGTAATGAAAAACTGTTTTTT
>.|TRBJ1-2|.|TRBV6-5
CASSYRLDTNYGYTF
TGTGCCAGCAGTTATCGGTTAGACACTAACTATGGCTACACCTTC
>.|TRBJ2-2|TRBD2|TRBV5-4
CASSLGTSGGDTGELFF
TGTGCCAGCAGCTTGGGGACTAGCGGGGGTGACACCGGGGAGCTGTTTTTT
>.|TRBJ1-4|.|TRBV19
CASSLQTVTTGEKLFF
TGTGCCAGTAGTCTTCAAACAGTGACTACGGGTGAAAAACTGTTTTTT
>few|TRBJ2-3|.|TRBV5-4
CASSFGSRTDTQYF
TGTGCCAGCAGCTTCGGGTCCCGCACAGATACGCAGTATTTT
>.|TRBJ1-1|TRBD1|TRBV5-1
CASSSTTGGMWTEAFF
TGCGCCAGCAGCTCCACGACAGGGGGGATGTGGACTGAAGCTTTCTTT
>once|TRBJ2-2|.|TRBV25-1
CAMEASTSNTGELFF
TGTGCGATGGAGGCCTCCACTTCGAACACCGGGGAGCTGTTTTTT
>.|TRBJ1-4|.|TRBV13
CASSPDGGGANEKLFF
TGTGCCAGCAGCCCCGACGGCGGGGGGGCCAACGAAAAACTGTTTTTT
>.|TRBJ2-5|.|TRBV10-3
CAISDDLGQGGRETQYF
TGTGCCATCAGTGACGATCTGGGGCAGGGGGGCCGTGAGACCCAGTACTTC
>.|TRBJ2-7|.|TRBV6-5
CASSLDPWGGYEQYF
TGTGCCAGCAGTTTAGACCCCTGGGGAGGATACGAGCAGTACTTC
>once|TRBJ2-1|.|TRBV6-2/TRBV6-3
CASSYSSTGRRGTYNEQFF
TGTGCCAGCAGTTACTCGAGTACAGGCCGGAGGGGCACCTACAATGAGCAGTTCTTC
>once|TRBJ2-1|TRBD2|TRBV5-4
CASSPLTSGNEQFF
TGTGCCAGCAGCCCCCTGACTAGCGGGAATGAGCAGTTCTTC
>.|TRBJ1-2|.|TRBV3-1/TRBV3-2
CASSQDQTRRGGGYTF
TGTGCCAGCAGCCAAGACCAAACCAGACGGGGAGGTGGCTACACCTTC
>.|TRBJ1-3|TRBD1|TRBV11-2
CASSLVRGRTGNTIYF
TGTGCCAGCAGCTTAGTCAGGGGGCGGACTGGAAACACCATATATTTT
>.|TRBJ1-1|.|TRBV7-9
CASSLPLGNTEAFF
TGTGCCAGCAGCTTACCACTTGGGAACACTGAAGCTTTCTTT
>.|TRBJ2-3|TRBD2|TRBV9
CAPLAGEGTDTQYF
TGTGCCCCTCTAGCGGGGGAGGGCACAGATACGCAGTATTTT
>.|TRBJ2-7|TRBD2|TRBV5-6
CASSLAGLGPYEQYF
TGTGCCAGCAGCTTGGCGGGACTAGGCCCCTACGAGCAGTACTTC
>.|TRBJ2-3|TRBD2|TRBV7-8
CASSPRTSGSTGTQYF
TGTGCCAGCAGCCCAAGGACTAGCGGGAGTACCGGTACGCAGTATTTT
>.|TRBJ1-2|.|TRBV30
CAWDPGVNYGYTF
TGTGCCTGGGACCCAGGGGTGAACTATGGCTACACCTTC
>.|TRBJ2-1|.|TRBV27
CASTSPAGVIHEQFF
TGTGCCAGCACCTCCCCGGCAGGGGTGATTCATGAGCAGTTCTTC
>.|TRBJ2-3|TRBD2|TRBV4-1
CASSLTSGGTDTQYF
TGCGCCAGCAGCCTTACTAGCGGGGGAACAGATACGCAGTATTTT
>.|TRBJ2-5|TRBD2|TRBV5-6
CASSLAGGKETQYF
TGTGCCAGCAGCTTAGCGGGGGGTAAAGAGACCCAGTACTTC
>.|TRBJ2-3|TRBD1|TRBV7-9
CASSLGEGDSSYSTDTQYF
TGTGCCAGCAGCTTAGGTGAGGGGGACAGCTCATATAGCACAGATACGCAGTATTTT
>.|TRBJ1-1|.|TRBV11-2
CASSLRGGDTEAFF
TGTGCCAGCAGCTTAAGGGGAGGTGACACTGAAGCTTTCTTT
>.|TRBJ2-7|TRBD1|TRBV5-4
CASSWTGHTYEQYF
TGTGCCAGCAGCTGGACAGGGCACACCTACGAGCAGTACTTC
>.|TRBJ2-7|.|TRBV7-9
CASSLGTGTLSYEQYF
TGTGCCAGCAGCTTAGGAACCGGGACTCTCTCCTACGAGCAGTACTTC
>.|TRBJ2-7|.|TRBV7-2
CASGPRWGDFSEQYF
TGTGCCAGCGGGCCTCGTTGGGGGGACTTTAGCGAGCAGTACTTC
>.|TRBJ2-7|.|TRBV28
CASSPVAGAYEQYF
TGTGCCAGCAGCCCGGTGGCCGGAGCCTACGAGCAGTACTTC
>.|TRBJ2-7|.|TRBV27
CASSFPGGYEQYF
TGTGCCAGCAGTTTCCCCGGCGGCTACGAGCAGTACTTC
>.|TRBJ2-1|.|TRBV6-5
CASSLALAAYNEQFF
TGTGCCAGCAGCTTAGCCCTAGCCGCCTACAATGAGCAGTTCTTC
>.|TRBJ2-3|.|TRBV9
CASSVDGSSPDTQYF
TGTGCCAGCAGCGTAGACGGGTCTTCGCCAGATACGCAGTATTTT
>once|TRBJ2-3|TRBD1|TRBV2
CASRRTGDGVDTQYF
TGTGCCAGCAGGCGGACAGGGGATGGAGTAGATACGCAGTATTTT
>once|TRBJ2-7|TRBD1|TRBV6-5
CASSQGQGASYEQYF
TGTGCCAGCAGTCAGGGACAGGGGGCATCCTACGAGCAGTACTTC
>.|TRBJ2-7|.|TRBV5-4
CASSRRGVAYEQYF
TGTGCCAGCAGCCGAAGGGGTGTCGCCTACGAGCAGTACTTC
>.|TRBJ2-5|TRBD2|TRBV5-1
CASSYGLAGDQETQYF
TGCGCCAGCAGCTATGGACTAGCGGGGGACCAAGAGACCCAGTACTTC
>.|TRBJ2-2|.|TRBV27
CASSSTGFAGELFF
TGTGCCAGCAGTTCCACAGGGTTCGCCGGGGAGCTGTTTTTT
>.|TRBJ2-1|TRBD1|TRBV6-5
CASRRTGGDDEQFF
TGTGCCAGCAGGCGCACAGGGGGTGACGATGAGCAGTTCTTC
>.|TRBJ1-2|.|TRBV11-2
CASSPDLGGYGYTF
TGTGCCAGCAGCCCGGACTTAGGGGGCTATGGCTACACCTTC
>.|TRBJ2-7|.|TRBV3-1/TRBV3-2
CASSDSGYEQYF
TGTGCCAGCAGCGATTCAGGGTACGAGCAGTACTTC
>.|TRBJ1-2|.|TRBV28
CASSQGASYGYTF
TGTGCCAGCAGTCAAGGGGCCAGCTATGGCTACACCTTC
>.|TRBJ2-3|.|TRBV7-3
CASSLNGGARTDTQYF
TGTGCCAGCAGCTTAAACGGCGGGGCCCGCACAGATACGCAGTATTTT
>.|TRBJ1-4|TRBD1|TRBV5-8
CASSQGTASNEKLFF
TGTGCCAGCAGCCAGGGGACAGCAAGCAATGAAAAACTGTTTTTT
>.|TRBJ1-4|TRBD1|TRBV27
CASSPGQGRTTNEKLFF
TGTGCCAGCAGTCCGGGACAGGGGAGGACAACTAATGAAAAACTGTTTTTT
>.|TRBJ2-5|TRBD1|TRBV4-3
CASSQLDRAETQYF
TGCGCCAGCAGCCAACTGGACAGGGCGGAGACCCAGTACTTC
>.|TRBJ2-7|TRBD1|TRBV7-9
CASSPRDRAYEQYF
TGTGCCAGCAGCCCCCGGGACAGGGCCTACGAGCAGTACTTC
>once|TRBJ2-1|TRBD1|TRBV28
CASSFYPTGDFYNEQFF
TGTGCCAGCAGTTTTTATCCGACAGGGGATTTCTACAATGAGCAGTTCTTC